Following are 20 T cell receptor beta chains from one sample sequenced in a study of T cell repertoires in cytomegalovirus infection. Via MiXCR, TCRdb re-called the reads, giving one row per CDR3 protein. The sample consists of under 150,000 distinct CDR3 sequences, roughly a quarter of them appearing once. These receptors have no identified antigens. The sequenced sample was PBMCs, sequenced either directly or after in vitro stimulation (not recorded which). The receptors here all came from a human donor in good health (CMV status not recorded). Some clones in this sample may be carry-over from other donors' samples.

CDR3 residues: CASSQDRVTSPATDTQYF. The CDR3 DNA follows: TGTGCCAGCAGCCAAGATAGGGTAACGTCACCCGCCACAGATACGCAGTATTTT. The chain recombines TRBV4-2 with TRBJ2-3; D gene ambiguous. Germline V CDR1 and CDR2: LGHNA, YNFKEQ. V was cut by 0 bases and J by 2 bases, with 18 bases left in between. The CDR3 runs to 18 residues.

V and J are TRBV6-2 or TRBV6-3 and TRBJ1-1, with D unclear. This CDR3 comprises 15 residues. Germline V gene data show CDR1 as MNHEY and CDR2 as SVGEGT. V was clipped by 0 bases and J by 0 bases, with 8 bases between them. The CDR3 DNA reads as TGTGCCAGCAGTTACTCGATGAAGATGAACACTGAAGCTTTCTTT. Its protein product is CASSYSMKMNTEAFF.

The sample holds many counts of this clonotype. In DNA, the CDR3 is TGTGCTAGTGGTTTGACAGGGGGGGCGAATCAGCCCCAGCATTTT. Its translation: CASGLTGGANQPQHF. This sequence joins TRBV12-5 and TRBJ1-5, with TRBD1 matching 8 bases. The germline V gene has CDR1 LGHNT and CDR2 FRNRAP. The CDR3 length is 15 residues. With 2 bases clipped from V and 4 bases from J, the junction kept 4 bases outside the gene matches.

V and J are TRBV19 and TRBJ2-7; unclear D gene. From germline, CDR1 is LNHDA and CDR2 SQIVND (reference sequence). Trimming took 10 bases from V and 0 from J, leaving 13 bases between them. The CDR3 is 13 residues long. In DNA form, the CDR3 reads TGTGCCACCTCCCCGTTTGGCTCCTACGAGCAGTACTTC. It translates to CATSPFGSYEQYF.

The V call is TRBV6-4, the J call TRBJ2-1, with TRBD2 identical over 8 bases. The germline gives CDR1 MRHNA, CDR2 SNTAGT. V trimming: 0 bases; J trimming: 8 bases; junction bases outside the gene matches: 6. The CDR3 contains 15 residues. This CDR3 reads CASSDSIAGGHEQFF. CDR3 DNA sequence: TGTGCCAGCAGTGACTCGATCGCGGGAGGCCATGAGCAGTTCTTC.

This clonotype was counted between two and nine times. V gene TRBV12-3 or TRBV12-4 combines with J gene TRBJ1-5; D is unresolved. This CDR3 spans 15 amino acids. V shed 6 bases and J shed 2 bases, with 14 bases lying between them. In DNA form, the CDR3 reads TGTGCCAGCAGCCCATACTCCGGTGGCAATCAGCCCCAGCATTTT. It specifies CASSPYSGGNQPQHF.

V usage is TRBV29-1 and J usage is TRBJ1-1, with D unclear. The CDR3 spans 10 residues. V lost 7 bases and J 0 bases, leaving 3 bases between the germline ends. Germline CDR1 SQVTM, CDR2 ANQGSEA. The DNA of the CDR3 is TGCAGCGCCATGAACACTGAAGCTTTCTTT. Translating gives CSAMNTEAFF.

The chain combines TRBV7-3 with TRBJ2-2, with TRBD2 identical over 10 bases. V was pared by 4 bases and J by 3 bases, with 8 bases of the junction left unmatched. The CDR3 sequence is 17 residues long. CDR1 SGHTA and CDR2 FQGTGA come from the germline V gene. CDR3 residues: CASSSRLAGEDTGELFF. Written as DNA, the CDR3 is TGTGCCAGCAGCTCCCGCCTAGCGGGAGAGGACACCGGGGAGCTGTTTTTT. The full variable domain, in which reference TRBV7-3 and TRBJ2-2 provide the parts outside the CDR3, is GAGVSQTPSNKVTEKGKYVELRCDPISGHTALYWYRQSLGQGPEFLIYFQGTGAADDSGLPNDRFFAVRPEGSVSTLKIQRTERGDSAVYLCASSSRLAGEDTGELFFGEGSRLTVL.

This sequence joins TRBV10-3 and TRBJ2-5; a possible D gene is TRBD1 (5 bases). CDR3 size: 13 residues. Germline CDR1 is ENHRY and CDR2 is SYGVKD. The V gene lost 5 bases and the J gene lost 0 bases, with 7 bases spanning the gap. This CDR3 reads CAISTGHQETQYF. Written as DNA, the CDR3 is TGTGCCATCAGTACAGGCCACCAAGAGACCCAGTACTTC.

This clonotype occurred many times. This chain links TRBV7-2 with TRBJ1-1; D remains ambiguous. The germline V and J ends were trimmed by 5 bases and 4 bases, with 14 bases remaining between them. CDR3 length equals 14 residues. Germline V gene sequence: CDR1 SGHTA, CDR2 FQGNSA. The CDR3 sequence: CASSRTGWGTEAFF. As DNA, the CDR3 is TGTGCCAGCAGCCGGACCGGCTGGGGCACTGAAGCTTTCTTT.

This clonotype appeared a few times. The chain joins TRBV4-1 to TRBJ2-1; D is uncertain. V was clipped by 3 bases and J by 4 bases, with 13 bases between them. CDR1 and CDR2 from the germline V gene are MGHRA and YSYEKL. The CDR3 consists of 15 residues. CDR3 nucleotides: TGCGCCAGCAGCCAGGGTAGGTCGGAGTACAATGAGCAGTTCTTC. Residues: CASSQGRSEYNEQFF.

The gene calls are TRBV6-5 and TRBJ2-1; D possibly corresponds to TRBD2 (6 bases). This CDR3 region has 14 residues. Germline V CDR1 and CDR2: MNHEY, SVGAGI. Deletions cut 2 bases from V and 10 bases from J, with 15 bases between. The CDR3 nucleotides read TGTGCCAGCAGTTACCAAGTGGGGGGAGTAGAGCAGTTCTTC. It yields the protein CASSYQVGGVEQFF.

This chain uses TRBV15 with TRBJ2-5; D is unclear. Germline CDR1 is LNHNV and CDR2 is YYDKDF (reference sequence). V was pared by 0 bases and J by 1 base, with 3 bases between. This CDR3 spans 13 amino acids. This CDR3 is CATSRDRQETQYF. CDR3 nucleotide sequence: TGTGCCACCAGCAGAGACCGCCAAGAGACCCAGTACTTC.

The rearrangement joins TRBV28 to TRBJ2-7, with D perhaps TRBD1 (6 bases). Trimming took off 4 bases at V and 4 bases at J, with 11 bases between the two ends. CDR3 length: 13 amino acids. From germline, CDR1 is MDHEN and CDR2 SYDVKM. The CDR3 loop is CASSSGQSYEQYF. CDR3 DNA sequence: TGTGCCAGCAGTTCAGGACAGAGTTACGAGCAGTACTTC.

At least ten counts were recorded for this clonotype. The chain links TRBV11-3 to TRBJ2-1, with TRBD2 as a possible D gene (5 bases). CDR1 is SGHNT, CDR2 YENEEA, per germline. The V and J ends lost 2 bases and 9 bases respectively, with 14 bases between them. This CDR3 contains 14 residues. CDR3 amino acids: CASSLTRDRGEQFF. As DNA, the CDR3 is TGTGCCAGCAGCTTAACACGGGATCGGGGTGAGCAGTTCTTC.

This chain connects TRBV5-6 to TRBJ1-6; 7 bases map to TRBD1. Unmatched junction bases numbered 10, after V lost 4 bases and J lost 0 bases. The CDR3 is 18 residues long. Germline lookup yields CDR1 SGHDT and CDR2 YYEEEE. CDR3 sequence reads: CASSVRQGQSSYNSPLHF. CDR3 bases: TGTGCCAGCAGCGTAAGACAGGGCCAAAGCTCCTATAATTCACCCCTCCACTTT.

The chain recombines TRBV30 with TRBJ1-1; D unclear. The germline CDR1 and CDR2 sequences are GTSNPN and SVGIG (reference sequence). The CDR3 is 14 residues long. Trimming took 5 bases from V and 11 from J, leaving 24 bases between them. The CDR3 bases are TGTGCCTGGCGAAGGACCCCCGGCCCCCTGGGGGCTTTCTTT. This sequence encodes CAWRRTPGPLGAFF.

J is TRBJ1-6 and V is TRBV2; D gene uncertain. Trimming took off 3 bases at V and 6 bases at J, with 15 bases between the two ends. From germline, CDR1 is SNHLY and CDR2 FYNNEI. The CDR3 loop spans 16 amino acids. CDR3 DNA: TGTGCCAGCAGTGAGATCGGTCGAACCGGTAATTCACCCCTCCACTTT. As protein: CASSEIGRTGNSPLHF.

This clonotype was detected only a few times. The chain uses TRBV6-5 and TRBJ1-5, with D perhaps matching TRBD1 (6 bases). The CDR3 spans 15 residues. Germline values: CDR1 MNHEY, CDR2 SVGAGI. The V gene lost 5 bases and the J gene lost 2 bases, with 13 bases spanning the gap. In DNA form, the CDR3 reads TGTGCCAGCAGTACCTCCGGGGGCGGCAATCAGCCCCAGCATTTT. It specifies CASSTSGGGNQPQHF.

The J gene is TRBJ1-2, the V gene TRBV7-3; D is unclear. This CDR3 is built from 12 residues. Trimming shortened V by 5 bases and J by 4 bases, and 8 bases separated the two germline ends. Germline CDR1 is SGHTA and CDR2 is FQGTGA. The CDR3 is CASSHPFYGYTF. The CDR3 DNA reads TGTGCCAGCAGCCACCCCTTCTATGGCTACACCTTC.